The present T cell receptor (beta chain) was sequenced within a study of blood T cell repertoires in COVID-19. Study-wide context: Donors in the United States, Italy and Spain gave samples during acute or convalescent COVID-19.

Participants spanned ages about 18 to 100 years and resided in about two dozen US areas. Clinical histories supplied by participants themselves formed the basis of cohort assignment. Exposed enrollees had met someone with a PCR-confirmed or clinician-diagnosed COVID-19 case at some point within the 2 weeks before study entry. The CDR3 totals 11 residues. CDR1 SQVTM and CDR2 ANQGSEA come from the germline V gene. V dropped 6 bases and J dropped 11 bases, with 16 bases sitting between them. The table lists this clone with many counts. Sequenced by immunoSEQ multiplex PCR; TCRdb stores in-frame clones only, minus some. The sample yields 250,000 or so clones, about 85% seen once.

Sequenced: PBMCs or T cells enriched from blood (not recorded which). The rearrangement links TRBV29-1 to TRBJ1-2; possibly TRBD1 for D (6 bases). The receptor comes from a woman aged 50 to 60 who had been exposed to COVID-19. The CDR3 loop is CSVTVTGTYTF. In DNA form, the CDR3 reads TGCAGCGTCACCGTTACAGGGACATACACCTTC.